This T cell receptor (beta chain) originates from a study of early T cells in non-severe SARS-CoV-2 infection. Looking at the study overall: Chains were not paired, and sequencing was done on bulk RNA from unsorted whole blood. General study results and limits: Clonotype matching in VDJdb favored anti-spike CD8 responses and did not capture private and CD4 specificities.

This clonotype was observed many times. Its antigen is not known. V dropped 4 bases and J dropped 5; count of bases not matched to a gene: 6. Germline V CDR1 and CDR2: MGHRA, YSYEKL. The CDR3 runs to 14 residues. Separate cDNA molecules each had unique molecular identifiers attached to them. TCRdb re-derived calls from the 5' RACE reads in MiXCR, one entry per CDR3 protein. This table holds about 70,000 distinct CDR3 sequences, approximately 14% found once. The TCR sequence derives from an adult who was a healthcare worker with PCR-confirmed SARS-CoV-2 infection or an uninfected control (not recorded which). The sequencing used whole blood, collected at baseline. The chain couples TRBV4-1 to TRBJ2-5; 8 nucleotides align to TRBD2. For the CDR3, the DNA is TGCGCCAGCAGCCTCCGGGAGGGCGGGGAGACCCAGTACTTC. Translation: CASSLREGGETQYF.